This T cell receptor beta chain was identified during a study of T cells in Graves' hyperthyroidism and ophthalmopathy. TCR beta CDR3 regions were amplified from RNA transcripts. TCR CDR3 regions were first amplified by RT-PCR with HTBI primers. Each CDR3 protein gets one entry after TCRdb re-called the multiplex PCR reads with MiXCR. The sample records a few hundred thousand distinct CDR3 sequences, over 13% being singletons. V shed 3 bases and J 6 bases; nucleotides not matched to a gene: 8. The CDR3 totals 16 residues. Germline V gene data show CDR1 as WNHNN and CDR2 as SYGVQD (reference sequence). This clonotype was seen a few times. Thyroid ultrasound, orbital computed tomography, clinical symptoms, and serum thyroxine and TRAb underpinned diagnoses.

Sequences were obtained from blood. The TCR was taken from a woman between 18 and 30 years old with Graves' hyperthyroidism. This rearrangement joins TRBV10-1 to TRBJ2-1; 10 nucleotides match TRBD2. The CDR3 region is CASSDSTSGWANEQFF. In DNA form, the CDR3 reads TGCGCCAGCAGTGATTCGACTAGCGGGTGGGCCAATGAGCAGTTCTTC.